This TCR beta chain originates from a study of technical replicates of blood from several donors. TCRdb keeps only in-frame clones here, not all; method: immunoSEQ multiplex PCR. The sample lists about 85,000 clones, roughly 94% occurring once. In germline, CDR1 is SGHVS, CDR2 FQNEAQ. There are 19 residues in the CDR3. Unmatched junction bases numbered 15, after V lost 3 bases and J lost 0 bases. The V gene is TRBV7-8, the J gene TRBJ2-7; TRBD2 matches at 9 bases. Material for sequencing was T cells isolated from PBMCs. The sequence came from a human donor in good health. Written as DNA, the CDR3 is TGTGCCAGCAGCTTTTCATCTAGCGGGGAACAAAGGAGCTCCTACGAGCAGTACTTC. It yields the protein CASSFSSSGEQRSSYEQYF.